This T cell receptor (beta chain) was observed in a study of T cell changes during pregnancy in multiple sclerosis. Clones were read by immunoSEQ multiplex PCR, and TCRdb kept only the in-frame ones, dropping some. Seen here are over 70,000 clones, 94% observed once, and the top ten hold less than 2.5%. The material was peripheral blood, obtained in the third trimester of pregnancy. This TCR was sampled from a female donor with multiple sclerosis, enrolled in a pregnancy study.

CDR3 residues: CASSLRGRSQPQHF. The CDR3 nucleotides are TGTGCCAGCAGCTTAAGGGGCAGAAGTCAGCCCCAGCATTTT. V and J are TRBV7-8 and TRBJ1-5; TRBD1 might be the D (5 bases). This CDR3 comprises 14 residues. Germline lookup yields CDR1 SGHVS and CDR2 FQNEAQ. V was shortened by 2 bases and J by 6 bases, with 11 bases between the two germline ends.